This section outlines one T cell receptor (beta chain) sequence together with its context. What it binds is not known. The conserved closing phenylalanine or tryptophan is absent in this CDR3, likely reflecting a read error. This record comes from a study of Graves' ophthalmopathy and Graves' hyperthyroidism. Broader study findings: Most thyroid clonotypes expanded beyond 0.001 frequency were also found in blood.

Per the germline V gene, CDR1 is KGHSH and CDR2 is LQKENI. This CDR3 comprises 13 residues. V lost 6 bases to trimming and J lost 0 bases, with 9 bases between them. Amplified TCR beta CDR3 regions were obtained using RNA transcripts as template. HTBI primers were used in a first-round RT-PCR, which preceded a second-round multiplex PCR. TCRdb itself ran the multiplex PCR reads through MiXCR, one entry per CDR3 protein. Of roughly 400,000 distinct CDR3 sequences detected, approximately 15% appear once; the ten largest clones hold approximately 7%. Ages of hyperthyroidism patients ran from 18 to 65, and their diagnoses were new, under 2 months' duration.

This clonotype was sampled from a woman aged 18-29 years with stable Graves' hyperthyroidism. The sample was peripheral blood. The rearrangement links TRBV18 to TRBJ2-7, with a possible D match to TRBD2 (5 bases). The CDR3 DNA sequence: TGTGCCAGCTCCCCTAGCAGCTCCTACGAGCAGTACATC. Translating it yields CASSPSSSYEQYI.